The 18 T cell receptor beta chains listed next were all sequenced from one sample in a study of tumor and adjacent non-tumor tissue in lung cancer. The library came from three nested PCR rounds adapted from ARM-PCR protocols. TCRdb re-called the multiplex PCR reads with MiXCR, one entry per CDR3 protein. Seen here are about 200,000 distinct CDR3 sequences, less than 80% observed once, and the top ten hold less than 25%. RNA was extracted from bulk tissue without any cell sorting. Material for sequencing was lung tumor tissue. The source of these receptors is a man aged 60 to 69 with non-small cell lung cancer.

The rearrangement links TRBV12-3 or TRBV12-4 to TRBJ2-5; no definite D call. V lost 5 bases and J lost 4, with 14 bases in between. This CDR3 is 14 amino acids long. CDR3 amino acids: CASSTGPRSETQYF. The CDR3 DNA reads TGTGCCAGCAGTACGGGCCCCCGGTCAGAGACCCAGTACTTC.

About this clonotype itself: At one of its ends the junction is not consistent with the germline gene, which may arise from a read error. The chain recombines TRBV20-1 with TRBJ2-7; 9 bases are a match to TRBD2. The germline V gene has CDR1 DFQATT and CDR2 SNEGSKA (reference sequence). CDR3 length equals 13 residues. The CDR3 DNA reads TGCAGTGCCCAGACTAGCGGTTCCTGCGAGCAGTACTTC. Its protein product is CSAQTSGSCEQYF.

On this clonotype itself: This could be a read error, since a much larger clone is one nucleotide away. CDR3 loop: CASSLEAVVGDTQYF. The CDR3 DNA reads as TGTGCCAGCAGCTTGGAGGCGGTAGTGGGAGATACGCAGTATTTT. This chain connects TRBV5-4 to TRBJ2-3; D gene uncertain. Germline V gene data show CDR1 as SGHNT and CDR2 as YYREEE (reference sequence). Trimming shortened V by 0 bases and J by 5 bases, and 13 bases separated the two germline ends. The CDR3 is made up of 15 amino acids.

Turning to this clonotype: The final CDR3 position lacks the conserved phenylalanine or tryptophan, pointing to a likely read error. This chain links TRBV20-1 with TRBJ2-7; D might be TRBD2 (6 bases). Germline V gene data show CDR1 as DFQATT and CDR2 as SNEGSKA (reference sequence). The CDR3 consists of 16 residues. This chain's CDR3 is CSTRGDLESVPYEQYL. The DNA of the CDR3 is TGCAGTACTAGAGGGGACTTGGAGAGTGTACCCTACGAGCAGTACCTC.

For this clonotype: A much more abundant neighbour one base away suggests this may be a read error. The CDR3 does not end in the conserved phenylalanine or tryptophan, so this is likely a read error. The chain couples TRBV20-1 to TRBJ1-1, with D perhaps matching TRBD1 (6 bases). Germline V lookup: CDR1 DFQATT, CDR2 SNEGSKA (reference sequence). Trimming stripped 4 bases from V and 2 bases from J, with 14 bases between. The CDR3 runs 14 residues. The CDR3 reads CSATLGGANTEAFC. The CDR3 nucleotides are TGCAGTGCTACCCTCGGGGGGGCTAACACTGAAGCTTTCTGT.

A single count supports this clonotype. The chain links TRBV7-9 to TRBJ2-1, with D possibly being TRBD2 (7 bases). Germline loops: CDR1 SEHNR, CDR2 FQNEAQ (reference sequence). The CDR3 sequence is 16 residues long. The ends were cut back, 7 bases at V and 7 bases at J, with 23 bases in the middle. As DNA, the CDR3 is TGTGCCAGCATCGATAAGGGGGGGGTATCTACTAATGAGCAGTTCTTC. Its protein is CASIDKGGVSTNEQFF. The variable domain in full, with the rest retrieved from reference TRBV7-9 and TRBJ2-1, is DTGVSQNPRHKITKRGQNVTFRCDPISEHNRLYWYRQTLGQGPEFLTYFQNEAQLEKSRLLSDRFSAERPKGSFSTLEIQRTEQGDSAMYLCASIDKGGVSTNEQFFGPGTRLTVL.

On this clonotype: This may be a read error, as it is one base from a much larger clone. The V and J genes are TRBV20-1 and TRBJ2-1, with D possibly TRBD2 on 5 matching bases. Between the trimmed V and J ends, which lost 2 bases and 11 bases, there was a span of 19 bases. CDR1 and CDR2 (germline): DFQATT, SNEGSKA (reference sequence). This CDR3 is 14 amino acids long. CDR3 residues: CSARILGAWMKQFF. The CDR3 DNA reads as TGCAGTGCTAGAATCCTGGGAGCTTGGATGAAGCAGTTCTTC.

The chain combines TRBV20-1 with TRBJ1-5; D unclear. Germline loops: CDR1 DFQATT, CDR2 SNEGSKA (reference sequence). The germline V and J ends were trimmed by 6 bases and 3 bases, with 15 bases remaining between them. The CDR3 loop spans 14 amino acids. The CDR3 DNA follows: TGCAGTGCCATCGCGGATCGGGTCAATCAGCCCCAGCATTTT. Its protein product is CSAIADRVNQPQHF.

This clonotype has ten or more counts. The chain is built from TRBV6-5 and TRBJ2-1; 9 bases align to TRBD2. CDR3 length: 17 residues. The trim removed 0 bases at V and 4 bases at J, leaving 7 bases unmatched. CDR1 is MNHEY and CDR2 is SVGAGI in the germline V gene. The CDR3, as DNA: TGTGCCAGCAGTTACTCCCCCCCTAGCGGGGTGTACAATGAGCAGTTCTTC. Residues: CASSYSPPSGVYNEQFF.

For this clonotype: The CDR3 carries no conserved terminal phenylalanine or tryptophan, so it likely arises from a read error. The chain employs TRBV11-3 and TRBJ1-1; D is uncertain. CDR3 length: 13 residues. Looked up from germline, CDR1 is SGHNT and CDR2 is YENEEA. The CDR3: CVSSLKRNTEAFI. CDR3 coding DNA: TGTGTCAGCAGCTTAAAGCGGAACACTGAAGCTTTCATT.

For this clonotype: A much larger clone sits a single nucleotide away, making a read error possible. The J gene is TRBJ2-7, the V gene TRBV20-1; perhaps D is TRBD1 or TRBD2 (5 bases each). From germline, CDR1 is DFQATT and CDR2 SNEGSKA (reference sequence). The CDR3 has 13 residues. V lost 6 bases and J 4 bases, leaving 16 bases between the germline ends. The CDR3 DNA sequence: TGCAGTGCCTGGGACGTTGGGCGGTACGAGCAGTACTTC. Protein product: CSAWDVGRYEQYF.

As to this clonotype: The CDR3 carries no conserved terminal phenylalanine or tryptophan, so it likely arises from a read error. The chain employs TRBV5-4 and TRBJ1-1; tentatively, D is TRBD1 (5 bases). Trimming shortened V by 7 bases and J by 3 bases, and 25 bases separated the two germline ends. Germline-derived CDR1 and CDR2 are SGHNT and YYREEE (reference sequence). The CDR3 has 17 amino acids. CDR3 in DNA: TGTGCCAGCGGCGCCGGTCGCCAGGGACGAGGCGACACTGAAGCTTTCTCT. Protein product: CASGAGRQGRGDTEAFS.

With respect to this clonotype: Because the CDR3 is missing its conserved closing phenylalanine or tryptophan, this is likely a read error. The chain couples TRBV11-1 to TRBJ2-7; TRBD2 is a possible D gene (5 bases). Germline V gives CDR1 SGHAT, CDR2 FQDESV (reference sequence). The CDR3 is made up of 14 amino acids. The CDR3 loop reads CTSSFRIYEGEQYI. The CDR3 bases are TGTACCAGCAGCTTTAGAATCTACGAGGGTGAGCAGTACATC.

Remarks on this clonotype: Relative to the germline gene, one junction end is altered; a read error may explain this. The V call is TRBV12-3 or TRBV12-4, the J call TRBJ2-2; 7 positions match TRBD1. There are 14 residues in the CDR3. The CDR3 DNA reads as TGTGCCAGCAGTATCAGGGGGAACACAGGGGAGCTGTTTTTT. Protein sequence: CASSIRGNTGELFF.

A remark on this clonotype: This may arise from a read error, as a much more abundant clone is one base away. The chain recombines TRBV13 with TRBJ2-7, with D perhaps matching TRBD2 (5 bases). The germline gives CDR1 PRHDT, CDR2 FYEKMQ (reference sequence). This CDR3 is built from 13 residues. CDR3 region: CATSPYGNYEQYF. The CDR3 DNA is TGTGCCACCAGCCCTTACGGGAACTACGAGCAGTACTTC.

V is TRBV10-2 and J is TRBJ2-7; D gene uncertain. In germline, CDR1 is WSHSY, CDR2 SAAADI. Between the trimmed V and J ends, which lost 6 bases and 9 bases, there was a span of 18 bases. The length of the CDR3 is 13 residues. Here the CDR3 reads CASSRVWVSGQYF. CDR3 sequence (DNA): TGCGCCAGCAGCCGCGTGTGGGTTTCCGGGCAGTACTTC.

This clonotype showed up just a few times. CDR3 in amino acids: CSAAKTGTGGGGYTF. The CDR3 nucleotides read TGCAGTGCTGCTAAAACCGGGACAGGGGGCGGAGGCTACACCTTC. This sequence joins TRBV20-1 and TRBJ1-2; TRBD1 matches 12 bases. The CDR3 is 15 amino acids. Germline V gene lookup returns CDR1 DFQATT and CDR2 SNEGSKA (reference sequence). V dropped 5 bases and J dropped 8; count of bases not matched to a gene: 12.

The chain couples TRBV6-4 to TRBJ2-1; perhaps TRBD1 as D (7 bases). V lost 4 bases and J 6 bases, leaving 22 bases between the germline ends. CDR1 is MRHNA, CDR2 SNTAGT, per germline. The CDR3 is 17 amino acids. Here the CDR3 DNA reads TGTGCCAGCAGTGGATATCCCGGGAGACAGGGATCCAATGAGCAGTTCTTC. It specifies CASSGYPGRQGSNEQFF.